This T cell receptor beta chain was obtained from a study of T cells in Graves' hyperthyroidism and ophthalmopathy. Study-level background: The blood sample was taken at first diagnosis, before treatment began. Findings and caveats of the study: The model forecast ophthalmopathy, anticipating it by a median approximately 6.1 months before onset. The majority of expanded thyroid clonotypes above 0.001 also appeared in blood.

Patients affected by ophthalmopathy presented a Clinical Activity Score of at least 3, a NOSPECS grade of at least 4, and disease duration below 3 months. This clonotype was recorded at least ten times. Its antigen remains unidentified. There were TCR beta CDR3 regions amplified from RNA transcripts. HTBI primers were used for first-round RT-PCR of the TCR CDR3. TCRdb itself ran the multiplex PCR reads through MiXCR, one entry per CDR3 protein. The sample has around 390,000 distinct CDR3 sequences, about 14% seen once. This receptor was obtained from a woman aged 25 to 39 with Graves' ophthalmopathy. The sample taken for sequencing was blood.

CDR3: CASSNNLGRGEQYF. In DNA, the CDR3 is TGTGCCAGCAGTAACAACCTAGGCAGGGGCGAGCAGTACTTC. The chain recombines TRBV28 with TRBJ2-7; D is perhaps TRBD1 (6 bases). The V end lost 5 bases, the J end lost 6 bases, and 17 bases lay between the germline ends. This CDR3 region has 14 residues. From germline, CDR1 is MDHEN and CDR2 SYDVKM.